This is a list of T cell receptor beta chains from one sample in a study of CD8+CD57+ T cells in acquired aplastic anemia. TCRdb redid the calling of the reads with MiXCR, one entry per CDR3 protein. The table includes about 200,000 distinct CDR3 sequences, more than 55% detected once. The sequencing input was sorted CD4+, CD8+, or CD8+CD57+ T cells (not recorded which) from PBMCs. Source of these receptors: a human donor with aplastic anemia. Each CDR3 is given with its conserved first and last residue. The order of the fields is V gene, CDR3 protein.

>TRBV12-3/TRBV12-4
CASSSIGTGVYEQYF
>TRBV5-1
CASSPACEQYF
>TRBV20-1
CSALSLGVDTQYF
>TRBV24-1
CATSDPLEGARNNEQFF
>TRBV5-8
CASSGGQAYEQYF
>TRBV7-9
CASSQPGIVTEAFF
>TRBV10-2
CASSEMGLAGGRWEETQYF
>TRBV7-9
CASEMGGVYGYTF
>TRBV20-1
CSARDGQGGNQPQHF
>TRBV12-3/TRBV12-4
CASSLPGMNIEAFF
>TRBV10-3
CAIKPGQGAPGTEAFF
>TRBV20-1
CSARGTSGRETQYF
>TRBV7-3
CASSFPPTF
>TRBV25-1
CASSARDDFGAGYEQYF
>TRBV12-3/TRBV12-4
CASRGQGQPYGYTF
>TRBV20-1
CSARDGGAWGYTF
>TRBV7-8
CASSLSRGEGVGYTF
>TRBV20-1
CSATGEQETQYF
>TRBV30
CAWSHPGSSYEQYF
>TRBV24-1
CATSPSYTGELFF
>TRBV19
CASSIRYTGELFF
>TRBV5-1
CASRGVTSTDTQYF
>TRBV14
CASSQVRQGYGYTF
>TRBV9
CASSGSTGGNGELFF
>TRBV7-9
CASSSGRSTGDYEQYF
>TRBV2
CASSQRTYEQYF
>TRBV2
CASSVGTNLPGELFF
>TRBV25-1
CASSETSRVRDEQYF
>TRBV5-1
CASSFWQGAYNEQFF
>TRBV7-9
CASSPRGGEKLFF
>TRBV28
CASGSWVAGGSSYNEQFF
>TRBV29-1
CSVPRHDNEQFF
>TRBV7-9
CASSLTRGQVYEQYF
>TRBV5-1
CASSLEPGGRYNEQFF
>TRBV20-1
CSATPAQYF
>TRBV24-1
CATSDLGLTPDEQFF
>TRBV15
CATSAGRSGEQYF
>TRBV20-1
CSASPGNEKLFF
>TRBV9
CASGDRGQGTQYF
>TRBV7-2
CASSFGRLSYEQYF
>TRBV5-5
CASSLQVYEQYF
>TRBV5-5
CASYRDRGNYGYTF
>TRBV20-1
CSGVEVAGVGDTQYF
>TRBV2
CASSPDRGLSYEQYF
>TRBV5-1
CASSSRDSGTDTQYF
>TRBV19
CASGRGDYEQYF
>TRBV19
CASSIAWGGTGELFF
>TRBV4-1
CASRNRVFDYEQYF
>TRBV2
CASRAGGTGNTIYF
>TRBV15
CATSRGPQRGYNEQFF
>TRBV2
CASRTIREIGGETQYF
>TRBV15
CATSGRQALTYEQYF
>TRBV25-1
CASSAIGQGRETQYF
>TRBV20-1
CSARDHSRGNSPLHF
>TRBV2
CASSEAPGVEQFF
>TRBV7-8
CASSYLTGNAYEQYF
>TRBV7-9
CASAPGAVREAFF
>TRBV7-3
CASSQGQHSNQPQHF
>TRBV20-1
CSASLPGPNNSPLHF